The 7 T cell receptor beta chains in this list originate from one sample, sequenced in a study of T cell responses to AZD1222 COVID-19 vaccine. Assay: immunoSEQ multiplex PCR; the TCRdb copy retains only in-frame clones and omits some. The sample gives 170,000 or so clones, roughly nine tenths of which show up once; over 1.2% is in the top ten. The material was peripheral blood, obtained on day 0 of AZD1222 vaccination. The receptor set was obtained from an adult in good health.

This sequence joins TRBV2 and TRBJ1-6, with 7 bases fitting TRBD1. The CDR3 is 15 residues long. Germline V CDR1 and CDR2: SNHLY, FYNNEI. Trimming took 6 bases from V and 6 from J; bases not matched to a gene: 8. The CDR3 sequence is CASRLGDSPNSPLHF. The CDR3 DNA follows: TGTGCCAGCAGACTAGGGGACAGCCCTAATTCACCCCTCCACTTT.

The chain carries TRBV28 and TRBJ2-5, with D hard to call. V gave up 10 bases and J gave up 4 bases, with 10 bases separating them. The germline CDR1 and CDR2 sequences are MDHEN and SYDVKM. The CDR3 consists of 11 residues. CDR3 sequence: CATLRIETQYF. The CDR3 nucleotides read TGTGCCACCCTTAGAATAGAGACCCAGTACTTC.

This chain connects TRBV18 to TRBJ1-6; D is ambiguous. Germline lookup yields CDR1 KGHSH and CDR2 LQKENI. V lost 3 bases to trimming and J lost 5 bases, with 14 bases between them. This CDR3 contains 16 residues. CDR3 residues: CASSPIGDLDNSPLHF. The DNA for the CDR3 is TGTGCCAGCTCACCGATCGGGGATTTGGATAATTCACCCCTCCACTTT.

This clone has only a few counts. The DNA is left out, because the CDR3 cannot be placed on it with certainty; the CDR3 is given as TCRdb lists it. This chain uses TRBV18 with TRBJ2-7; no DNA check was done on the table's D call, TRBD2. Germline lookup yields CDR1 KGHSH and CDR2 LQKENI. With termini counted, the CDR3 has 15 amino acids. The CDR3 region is CASSPRDFRGGEQYF.

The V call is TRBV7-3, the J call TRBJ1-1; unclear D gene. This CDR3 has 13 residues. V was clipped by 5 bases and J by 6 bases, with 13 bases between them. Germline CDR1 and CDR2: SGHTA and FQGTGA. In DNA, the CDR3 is TGTGCCAGCAGCCTCTCGCTTGGCGCTGAAGCTTTCTTT. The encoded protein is CASSLSLGAEAFF.

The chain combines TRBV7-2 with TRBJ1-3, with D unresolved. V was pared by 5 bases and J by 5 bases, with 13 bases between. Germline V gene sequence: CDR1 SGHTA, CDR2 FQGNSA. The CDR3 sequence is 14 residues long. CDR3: CASSPRGVRNTIYF. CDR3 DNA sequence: TGTGCCAGCAGCCCCCGCGGGGTGCGAAACACCATATATTTT.

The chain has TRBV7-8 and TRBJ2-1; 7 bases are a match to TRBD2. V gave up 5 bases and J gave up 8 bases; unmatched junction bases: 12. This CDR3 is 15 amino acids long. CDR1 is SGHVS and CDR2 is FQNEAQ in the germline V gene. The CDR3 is CASSTPGTKFDEQFF. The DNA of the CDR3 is TGTGCCAGCAGCACCCCCGGGACTAAGTTCGATGAGCAGTTCTTC.